This T cell receptor beta chain was observed in a study of beta chain features in type 1 diabetes. Across the whole study: In all, 107,917,701 sorted cells from all samples were analyzed. Notes on the study in general: Highly expressing activated T cells could be over-counted with a cDNA template. A pattern of fewer insertions and more deletions at VDJ junctions was seen in type 1 diabetes patients.

This CDR3 has 19 residues. Germline V gene lookup returns CDR1 SEHNR and CDR2 FQNEAQ (reference sequence). The V segment lost 5 bases and the J segment 4 bases; nucleotides outside the gene matches: 17. As every portion of the isolated RNA was reverse transcribed, the sequencing read expressed TCRB transcripts. An average approximately 3.7 million reads came from naive, central memory and regulatory T cell samples. Clones were read by immunoSEQ multiplex PCR, and TCRdb kept only the in-frame ones, dropping some. The sample shows about 40,000 clones, around 48% of them seen only once. This clone was recorded once. The antigen remains unidentified.

This clonotype was sampled from a woman younger than 30 in good health. The chain joins TRBV7-9 to TRBJ1-1, with 12 positions matching TRBD1. The sample comprised central memory CD4+ T cells from blood. CDR3 DNA sequence: TGTGCCAGCAGCCCATCCATAGGCGGGACAGGGGGCTTTGGCACTGAAGCTTTCTTT. This encodes CASSPSIGGTGGFGTEAFF.